The entry below gives a single TCR beta chain sequence along with its context. Produced via immunoSEQ multiplex PCR; TCRdb's table is partial and in-frame only. In the table there are about 280,000 clones, approximately 85% of which are singletons. The ends were cut back, 6 bases at V and 9 bases at J, with 24 bases in the middle. This CDR3 contains 16 residues. Germline values: CDR1 KGHSH, CDR2 LQKENI. The source of the sample is a study of blood T cell repertoires in COVID-19. The specimen sequenced was peripheral blood. The rearrangement links TRBV18 to TRBJ1-5; a weak D match, TRBD1 (5 bases). This TCR was sampled from a man over 45 with active or convalescent COVID-19. CDR3 DNA sequence: TGTGCCAGCTCCCCTCAGGGTCAGGACCCCAACCGGCCCCAGCATTTT. It codes for CASSPQGQDPNRPQHF.